This T cell receptor (beta chain) was documented in a study of radiation and T cells in renal cell carcinoma. This clone was found once. Its antigen is not known. Distinct nucleotide sequences in the sample also encode this CDR3. The assay was immunoSEQ multiplex PCR, and TCRdb's table has in-frame clones only and misses some. The sample includes fewer than 25,000 clones, around 50% of them seen just once. Treatment meaning: treatment-naive control, cytoreductive nephrectomy. Clear cell pathology was present in this patient's renal cell carcinoma. Control tumor donors were several females and fewer than twelve males, median age roughly 62 years. V was trimmed by 1 base and J by 4 bases, leaving 13 bases between them. CDR1 and CDR2 from the germline V gene are SGHRS and YFSETQ. The CDR3 extends over 15 amino acids. The study's findings and limits: Compared with controls, irradiated tumors showed greater TCR clonality. Dominant CDR3 motifs were more common in irradiated tumors than controls.

The gene calls are TRBV5-1 and TRBJ2-3; TRBD2 is a possible D gene (6 bases). This clonotype was sampled from a human donor with renal cell carcinoma. This sample comprised tumor tissue, obtained from a patient whose treatment was nephrectomy without radiotherapy. Here the CDR3 reads CASSLLAGSPDTQYF. The CDR3, as DNA: TGCGCCAGCAGCTTGCTGGCGGGGTCGCCAGATACGCAGTATTTT.